The present TCR beta chain was sequenced within a study of CD8 T cells in cerebrospinal fluid in Alzheimer's disease. Study-wide results and limits: Alzheimer's patients were not enriched for EBV-specific clones, which were not the most expanded. Expanded clones of at least 3% were commoner in Alzheimer's patients than healthy subjects.

The CDR3 is 14 amino acids. The germline CDR1 and CDR2 sequences are GTSNPN and SVGIG (reference sequence). To note about this clonotype: The antigen is undetermined.

TCRdb reprocessed the 10x single-cell sequencing reads and stores each CDR3 protein as one record, lacking DNA. The table lists 1,000 or so distinct CDR3 sequences. V usage is TRBV30 and J usage is TRBJ1-6. The TCR was taken from a human donor in good health. Sequenced input: cerebrospinal fluid. The CDR3 sequence: CAWRGQSNNSPLHF.